Below, 15 T cell receptor beta chains from the same sample are listed, as sequenced in a study of OX40 agonist ivuxolimab in advanced cancers. Data came from immunoSEQ multiplex PCR; TCRdb stores just in-frame clones and leaves some out. The top ten hold around 14% of the sample, which has about 71,000 clones, around 94% seen once. The source material was CD4+ or CD8+ T cells sorted from blood, sampled in a trial of the OX40 agonist ivuxolimab. The receptors come from an adult with an advanced solid tumor such as melanoma, head and neck, liver or kidney cancer.

The chain has TRBV27 and TRBJ2-2; D gene unclear. This CDR3 contains 14 residues. The V end lost 3 bases, the J end lost 4 bases, and 9 bases lay between the germline ends. CDR1 MNHEY and CDR2 SMNVEV come from the germline V gene (reference sequence). The CDR3 region has the DNA TGTGCCAGCAGTTTCAGAAGGTCCACCGGGGAGCTGTTTTTT. Translating gives CASSFRRSTGELFF.

The chain combines TRBV19 with TRBJ1-4; 7 bases align to TRBD1. Trimming removed 2 bases from V and 6 bases from J; junction bases left unmatched: 12. Germline-derived CDR1 and CDR2 are LNHDA and SQIVND (reference sequence). The CDR3 is made up of 17 amino acids. DNA of the CDR3: TGTGCCAGTAGTATAAGTCTGGGGACAGCTCGTTATGAAAAACTGTTTTTT. As protein: CASSISLGTARYEKLFF.

V is TRBV21-1 and J is TRBJ1-6. TRBV21-1 is a pseudogene. This CDR3 spans 10 amino acids. The CDR3 loop reads CASSFSPLHF. CDR3 coding DNA: TGTGCCAGCAGCTTTTCACCCCTCCACTTT.

The rearrangement links TRBV28 to TRBJ2-7; TRBD2 might be the D (5 bases). Germline-derived CDR1 and CDR2 are MDHEN and SYDVKM. The CDR3 loop spans 20 amino acids. V lost 6 bases and J 4 bases, leaving 34 bases between the germline ends. The CDR3 loop reads CASSSEFTRVAWWAQYEQYF. CDR3 DNA sequence: TGTGCCAGCAGCAGCGAGTTTACGCGGGTTGCATGGTGGGCCCAGTACGAGCAGTACTTC. Combining the CDR3 with reference TRBV28 and TRBJ2-7 gives the whole variable domain DVKVTQSSRYLVKRTGEKVFLECVQDMDHENMFWYRQDPGLGLRLIYFSYDVKMKEKGDIPEGYSVSREKKERFSLILESASTNQTSMYLCASSSEFTRVAWWAQYEQYFGPGTRLTVT.

This clone has a single count. The chain couples TRBV5-1 to TRBJ2-7; 14 bases match TRBD2. This CDR3 spans 15 amino acids. Trimming took 4 bases from V and 7 from J; bases not matched to a gene: 7. Looked up from germline, CDR1 is SGHRS and CDR2 is YFSETQ. The CDR3 loop reads CASSPGLAGDDEQYF. The CDR3 coding sequence is TGCGCCAGCAGCCCGGGACTAGCGGGAGATGATGAGCAGTACTTC.

The V gene is TRBV11-3, the J gene TRBJ2-7; D not certain. This CDR3 comprises 14 residues. V was cut by 5 bases and J by 2 bases, with 13 bases left in between. From germline, CDR1 is SGHNT and CDR2 YENEEA. CDR3 sequence: CASSAPPRPYEQYF. The DNA for the CDR3 is TGTGCCAGCAGCGCCCCTCCCCGACCCTACGAGCAGTACTTC.

The chain has TRBV29-1 and TRBJ2-7; TRBD2 aligns across 8 bases. This CDR3 is 14 amino acids long. In germline, CDR1 is SQVTM, CDR2 ANQGSEA. Losses at the gene ends were 6 bases for V and 2 bases for J; bases not matched to a gene: 9. CDR3 region: CSVAHSGNPYEQYF. The CDR3 DNA reads as TGCAGCGTGGCCCATAGCGGGAATCCCTACGAGCAGTACTTC.

The rearrangement joins TRBV28 to TRBJ2-5, with D possibly matching TRBD1 (6 bases). The J call may be faulty, since TRBJ2-7 better matches the DNA end. Germline loops: CDR1 MDHEN, CDR2 SYDVKM. There are 16 residues in the CDR3. The CDR3: CASSLSAYRALHEQYF. DNA for the CDR3: TGTGCCAGCAGTCTATCCGCCTACAGGGCCTTACACGAGCAGTACTTC.

V usage is TRBV15 and J usage is TRBJ2-7, with D unresolved. The CDR3 runs to 14 residues. V lost 0 bases to trimming and J lost 2 bases, with 8 bases between them. Per the germline V gene, CDR1 is LNHNV and CDR2 is YYDKDF (reference sequence). CDR3 loop: CATSRDTSPYEQYF. Written as DNA, the CDR3 is TGTGCCACCAGCAGAGACACCAGCCCCTACGAGCAGTACTTC.

The rearrangement uses TRBV15 and TRBJ2-3, with TRBD2 as a possible D gene (6 bases). Germline CDR1 is LNHNV and CDR2 is YYDKDF (reference sequence). Between the trimmed V and J ends, which lost 3 bases and 3 bases, there was a span of 10 bases. The CDR3 is made up of 14 amino acids. The CDR3 loop is CATSSSRETDTQYF. CDR3 nucleotide sequence: TGTGCCACCAGCAGTTCTCGGGAGACAGATACGCAGTATTTT.

The CDR3 nucleotides read TGTGCCAGCGGGAGGGGGGGGAGTGAGCAGTTCTTC. It translates to CASGRGGSEQFF. The chain is built from TRBV6-1 and TRBJ2-1, with D perhaps TRBD2 (7 bases). The germline gives CDR1 MNHNS, CDR2 SASEGT. Trimming removed 8 bases from V and 9 bases from J, with 14 bases in between. The CDR3 consists of 12 residues.

The J gene is TRBJ1-1, the V gene TRBV7-6; a weak D match, TRBD1 (5 bases). Germline loops: CDR1 SGHVS, CDR2 FNYEAQ. The CDR3 is 14 residues long. The V end lost 5 bases, the J end lost 4 bases, and 14 bases lay between the germline ends. Here the CDR3 reads CASSRGGGSTEAFF. CDR3 nucleotide sequence: TGTGCCAGCAGCCGCGGGGGGGGAAGCACTGAAGCTTTCTTT. Full variable domain (rest looked up from reference TRBV7-6 and TRBJ1-1): GAGVSQSPRYKVTKRGQDVALRCDPISGHVSLYWYRQALGQGPEFLTYFNYEAQQDKSGLPNDRFSAERPEGSISTLTIQRTEQRDSAMYRCASSRGGGSTEAFFGQGTRLTVV.

This rearrangement joins TRBV4-3 to TRBJ2-1; 9 nucleotides agree with TRBD2. Trimming removed 1 base from V and 6 bases from J; junction bases left unmatched: 13. The CDR3 runs 18 residues. From germline, CDR1 is LGHNA and CDR2 YSLEER. Here the CDR3 reads CASSQVFVPTTSGNEQFF. The CDR3 bases are TGCGCCAGCAGCCAAGTTTTCGTCCCAACGACTAGCGGCAATGAGCAGTTCTTC.

J is TRBJ2-1 and V is TRBV27; possibly TRBD2 for D (5 bases). The CDR3 has 15 amino acids. From germline, CDR1 is MNHEY and CDR2 SMNVEV (reference sequence). The V gene lost 5 bases and the J gene lost 6 bases, with 17 bases spanning the gap. DNA of the CDR3: TGTGCCAGCAGTACCGTTTGGGCGCGGGTCAATGAGCAGTTCTTC. Translation: CASSTVWARVNEQFF.

For the CDR3, the DNA is TGTGCCAGCAGTTTAGGGAGGGAGGTCCAAGAGACCCAGTACTTC. Protein: CASSLGREVQETQYF. V and J are TRBV28 and TRBJ2-5, with TRBD2 identical over 7 bases. From germline, CDR1 is MDHEN and CDR2 SYDVKM. The CDR3 totals 15 residues. J gave up 1 base and V 2 bases, and 4 bases lay outside the gene matches.